This TCR beta chain was found in a study of post-analysis software for immune sequencing data. Broader study findings: Elevated frequency relative to controls characterized several TRBV segments in patients, TRBV5-6, TRBV5-1 and TRBV20-1 among them.

cDNA libraries of TCR beta carried unique molecular identifiers. It was from about 0.94 to 9.7 million T cells that 530,000 or so cDNA molecules came. One entry per CDR3 protein results from TCRdb running MiXCR on the PCR reads. The table shows hundreds of thousands of distinct CDR3 sequences, with just under 30% occurring only once. The V end was cut by 0 bases, the J end by 0 bases, with 18 bases between. The CDR3 totals 18 residues. CDR1 and CDR2 from the germline V gene are DFQATT and SNEGSKA (reference sequence). This clonotype was seen once. Its target is unknown. The sequence was collected from a girl under 18 with multiple sclerosis. The chain joins TRBV20-1 to TRBJ1-5, with D possibly TRBD1 on 5 matching bases. The material sequenced was blood. The CDR3 protein is CSARDQGVNSYSNQPQHF. CDR3 coding DNA: TGCAGTGCTAGAGATCAGGGTGTGAACAGTTATAGCAATCAGCCCCAGCATTTT.